The entry that follows covers one T cell receptor beta chain sequence. What it binds is not known. This entry comes from a study of CD8+ T cells in alopecia areata. On the study more broadly: The drug, oral tofacitinib, was given to treated patients at 5 to 10 mg twice daily. Study outcomes and limitations: Possibly because of HLA-related factors, TCR sharing was less clear across patients than in mice. Sequencing of scalp samples also includes resident alphabeta T cells from normal skin.

Extracted RNA was reverse transcribed into cDNA, the sequencing template. The table came from immunoSEQ multiplex PCR; TCRdb's copy has only in-frame clones and leaves some out. The sample consists of hundreds of thousands of clones, 67% of them appearing once. The TCR originated in a human donor with alopecia areata. The source was CD4+ T cells sorted from blood, collected at week 0.

The CDR3 sequence: CASSPGSGNEQFF. In DNA, the CDR3 is TGTGCCAGCAGCCCAGGGAGCGGCAATGAGCAGTTCTTC. The chain joins TRBV6-6 to TRBJ2-1, with D perhaps matching TRBD1 or TRBD2 (5 bases each). Germline-derived CDR1 and CDR2 are MNHNY and SVGAGI (reference sequence). V was shortened by 6 bases and J by 6 bases, with 12 bases between the two germline ends. The CDR3 extends over 13 amino acids.